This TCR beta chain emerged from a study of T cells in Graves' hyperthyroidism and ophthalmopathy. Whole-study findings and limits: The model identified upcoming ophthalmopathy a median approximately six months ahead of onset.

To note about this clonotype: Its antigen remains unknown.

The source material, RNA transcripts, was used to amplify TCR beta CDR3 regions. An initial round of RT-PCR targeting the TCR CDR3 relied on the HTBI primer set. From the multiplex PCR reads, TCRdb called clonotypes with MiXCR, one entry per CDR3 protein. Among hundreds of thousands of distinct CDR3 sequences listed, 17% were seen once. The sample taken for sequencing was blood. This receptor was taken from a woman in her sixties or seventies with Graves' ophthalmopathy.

The CDR3 protein is CASTISGNTIYF. CDR3 in DNA: TGTGCCAGTACGATCTCTGGAAACACCATATATTTT. The J gene is TRBJ1-3, the V gene TRBV19; D is unresolved. V was trimmed by 7 bases and J by 0 bases, leaving 4 bases between them. This CDR3 spans 12 amino acids. Per the germline V gene, CDR1 is LNHDA and CDR2 is SQIVND (reference sequence).